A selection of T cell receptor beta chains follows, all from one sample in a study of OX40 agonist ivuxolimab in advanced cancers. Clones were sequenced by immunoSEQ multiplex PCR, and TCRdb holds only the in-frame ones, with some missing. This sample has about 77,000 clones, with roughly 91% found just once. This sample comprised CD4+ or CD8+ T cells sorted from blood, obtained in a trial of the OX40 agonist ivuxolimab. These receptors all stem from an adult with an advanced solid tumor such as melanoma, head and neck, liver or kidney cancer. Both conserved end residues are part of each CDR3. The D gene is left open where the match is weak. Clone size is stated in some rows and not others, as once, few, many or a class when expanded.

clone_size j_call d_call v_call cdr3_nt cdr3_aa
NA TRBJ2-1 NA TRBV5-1 TGCGCCAGCAGCTTAAGTCTAAGTAAGGGGAATGAGCAGTTCTTC CASSLSLSKGNEQFF
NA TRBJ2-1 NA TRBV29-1 TGCAGCGTTGAACGGGGGGCTCGAAATGAGCAGTTCTTC CSVERGARNEQFF
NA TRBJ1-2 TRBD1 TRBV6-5 TGTGCCAGCAGTTACTCGGGGGGGACAGGGGTCTATGGCTACACCTTC CASSYSGGTGVYGYTF
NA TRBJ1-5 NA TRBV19 TGTGCCAGTAGTAGGGGGGGGGAAAGCAATCAGCCCCAGCATTTT CASSRGGESNQPQHF
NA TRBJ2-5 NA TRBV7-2 TGTGCCAGCAGCTTAGTAATTCTAAACCCCCAAGAGACCCAGTACTTC CASSLVILNPQETQYF
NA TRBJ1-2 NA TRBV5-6 TGTGCCAGCAGCTTGGCCCGGACAGTGGGCTACACCTTC CASSLARTVGYTF
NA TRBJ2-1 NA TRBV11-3 TGTGCCAGCAGCTTAGGGGACAATGAGCAGTTCTTC CASSLGDNEQFF
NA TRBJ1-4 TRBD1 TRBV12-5 TGTGCTAGTGGCCAGGGGACAGGGAATGAAAAACTGTTTTTT CASGQGTGNEKLFF
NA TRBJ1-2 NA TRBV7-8 TGTGCCAGCAGCCCAGAGGAGGGGGTCTATGGCTACACCTTC CASSPEEGVYGYTF
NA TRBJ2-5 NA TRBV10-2 TGCGCCAGCAGTGAGTCGGGTCGAGAGACCCAGTACTTC CASSESGRETQYF
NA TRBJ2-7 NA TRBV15 TGTGCCACCGGAATAACAGGGCAAAGAGAGCAGTACTTC CATGITGQREQYF
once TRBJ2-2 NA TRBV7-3 TGTGCCAGCAGCTTTTTCCCCGGGTACACCGGGGAGCTGTTTTTT CASSFFPGYTGELFF
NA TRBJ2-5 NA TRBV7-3 TGTGCCAGCAGCTCTCTAGGGGTGGGACCGGAGACCCAGTACTTC CASSSLGVGPETQYF
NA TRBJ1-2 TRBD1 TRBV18 TGTGCCAGCTCGGGTACAGGGGGAACTCCGAGGAGTGGCTACACCTTC CASSGTGGTPRSGYTF
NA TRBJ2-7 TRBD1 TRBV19 TGTGCCAGTAGTTCTCCTGGACAGGGGGCCTACGAGCAGTACTTC CASSSPGQGAYEQYF
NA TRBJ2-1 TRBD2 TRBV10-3 TGTGCCATCAGTGTAAAGCGGGAGGGCCGATCGTACAATGAGCAGTTCTTC CAISVKREGRSYNEQFF
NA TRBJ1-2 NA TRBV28 TGTGCCAGCAGTTTGGGGGGCGCTGGGGGCTACACCTTC CASSLGGAGGYTF
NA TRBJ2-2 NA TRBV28 TGTGCCAGCAACCTAGCCGGGGAGCTGTTTTTT CASNLAGELFF
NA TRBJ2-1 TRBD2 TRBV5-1 TGCGCCAGCAGCCAGCTCGCGGGACTAGCGGGAGAAAATGAGCAGTTCTTC CASSQLAGLAGENEQFF
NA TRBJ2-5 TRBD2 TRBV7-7 TGTGCTAGCAGCCTAGGACTAGCGGGGGGATATGAGACCCAGTACTTC CASSLGLAGGYETQYF
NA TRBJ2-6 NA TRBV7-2 TGTGCCAGCAGCCTCTGGTCCTCTGGGGCCAACGTCCTGACTTTC CASSLWSSGANVLTF
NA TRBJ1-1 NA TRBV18 TGTGCCAGCTCACCACCGCAGATGAACACTGAAGCTTTCTTT CASSPPQMNTEAFF
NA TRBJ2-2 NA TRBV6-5 TGTGCCAGCAGGCTAGGGACCGGGGAGCTGTTTTTT CASRLGTGELFF
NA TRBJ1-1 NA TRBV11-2 TGTGCCAGCAGCTTAGATCCCGGCACTGAAGCTTTCTTT CASSLDPGTEAFF
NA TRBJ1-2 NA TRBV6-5 TGTGCCAGCAGTTACGAGAGGACCCACGATGGCTACACCTTC CASSYERTHDGYTF
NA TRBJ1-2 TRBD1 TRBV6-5 TGTGCCAGCAGTTACTCGAGAGGGACAGCTAACTATGGCTACACCTTC CASSYSRGTANYGYTF
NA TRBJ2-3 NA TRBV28 TGTGCCAGCAGTTCTACCCCGGGGGCAAGCACAGATACGCAGTATTTT CASSSTPGASTDTQYF
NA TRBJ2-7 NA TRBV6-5 TGTGCCGCGGCAGGGAATTCTCACGAGCAGTACTTC CAAAGNSHEQYF
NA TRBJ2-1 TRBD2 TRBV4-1 TGCGCCAGCAGCCAAGAACAGGCGGGGGCCTACAATGAGCAGTTCTTC CASSQEQAGAYNEQFF
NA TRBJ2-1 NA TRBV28 TGTGCCAGCAGTTTGCCAGCGCCCAATGAGCAGTTCTTC CASSLPAPNEQFF
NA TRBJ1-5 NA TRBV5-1 TGCGCCAGCAGCTTGGGCCCCAGCTATCAGCCCCAGCATTTT CASSLGPSYQPQHF
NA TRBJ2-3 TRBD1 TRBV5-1 TGCGCCAGCAGCTTTGCCGGCCTACAGGGGGCGACGCAGTATTTT CASSFAGLQGATQYF
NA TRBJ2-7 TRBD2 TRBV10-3 TGTGCCATCAGTGAGGGACTAGCGGGTATCCCTGCCTACGAGCAGTACTTC CAISEGLAGIPAYEQYF
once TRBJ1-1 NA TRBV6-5 TGTGCCAGCAGTTACCCCAAGGACGACCACACTGAAGCTTTCTTT CASSYPKDDHTEAFF
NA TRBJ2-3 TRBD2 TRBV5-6 TGTGCCAGCCGGGGGGTGTCGGCGCAGTATTTT CASRGVSAQYF
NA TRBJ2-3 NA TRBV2 TGTGCCAGCAGCGGGGGGCATAGCACAGATACGCAGTATTTT CASSGGHSTDTQYF
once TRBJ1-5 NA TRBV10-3 TGTGCCATCAGTGAGTCTGCAGGGGTGAATCAGCCCCAGCATTTT CAISESAGVNQPQHF
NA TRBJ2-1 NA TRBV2 TGTGCCAGCAGTGGGAGGCCTGGTCCCAATGAGCAGTTCTTC CASSGRPGPNEQFF
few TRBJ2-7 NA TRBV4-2 TGTGCCAGCAGCCAAGCCTTGGGGGGCCTTCATTCCTACGAGCAGTACTTC CASSQALGGLHSYEQYF
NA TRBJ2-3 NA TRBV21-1 TGTGCCAGCAGCAAGGGGAGCGGGAGCACAGATACGCAGTATTTT CASSKGSGSTDTQYF
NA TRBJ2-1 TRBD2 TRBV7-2 TGTGCCAGCAGCCGTCCGGGGGGGTCTAGAGAGGAGCAGTTCTTC CASSRPGGSREEQFF
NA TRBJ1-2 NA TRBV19 TGTGCCAGTAGTAGAATACAGGGTTATAACTATGGCTACACCTTC CASSRIQGYNYGYTF
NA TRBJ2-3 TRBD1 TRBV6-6 TGTGCCAGCAGCTATAGGACAGGGGAAAGCACAGATACGCAGTATTTT CASSYRTGESTDTQYF
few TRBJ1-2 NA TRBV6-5 TGTGCCAGCAGACCTGGAGCTAACTATGGCTACACCTTC CASRPGANYGYTF
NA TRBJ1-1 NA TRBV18 TGTGCCAGCTCACCCATCGCCCCCCCCAGGGGCACTGAAGCTTTCTTT CASSPIAPPRGTEAFF
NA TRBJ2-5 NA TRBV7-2 TGCGCCAGCAGCCAAGATGTTGGGGATCAAGAGACCCAGTACTTC CASSQDVGDQETQYF
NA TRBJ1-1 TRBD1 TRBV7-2 TGTGCCAGCAGCTTAGTCGGACAGGGACCCATTAACACTGAAGCTTTCTTT CASSLVGQGPINTEAFF
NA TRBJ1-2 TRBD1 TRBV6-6 TGTGCCAGCAGTATGGACAGGGATGATGGCTACACCTTC CASSMDRDDGYTF
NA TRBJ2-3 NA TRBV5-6 TGTGCCAGCAGCCGAGACACAGATACGCAGTATTTT CASSRDTDTQYF